The subject of this entry is one T cell receptor (beta chain). Assay: immunoSEQ multiplex PCR; the TCRdb copy retains only in-frame clones and omits some. The repertoire holds about 110,000 clones, with about 90% as singletons. This CDR3 spans 14 amino acids. V was pared by 6 bases and J by 5 bases, with 7 bases of the junction left unmatched. Looked up from germline, CDR1 is ENHRY and CDR2 is SYGVKD. This entry is derived from a study of T cell changes during pregnancy in multiple sclerosis. The rearrangement uses TRBV10-3 and TRBJ2-7, with 10 bases matching TRBD1. This receptor was taken from a female donor with multiple sclerosis, enrolled in a pregnancy study. The input for sequencing was peripheral blood, taken after pregnancy. CDR3 nucleotide sequence: TGTGCCATCAGGGGGGACAGGGGAGGCAACGAGCAGTACTTC. As protein: CAIRGDRGGNEQYF.